The source of this T cell receptor (beta chain) is a study of shared clonotypes between healthy human individuals. The CDR3 extends over 16 amino acids. Germline assignment: CDR1 SNHLY and CDR2 FYNNEI. Trimming took off 0 bases at V and 2 bases at J, with 11 bases between the two ends. Using immunoSEQ multiplex PCR, the repertoire was profiled, and TCRdb retains in-frame clones only, with some absent. The sample lists about 1.9 million clones, roughly 93% occurring once. It was CD45RO-negative cells, positively selected for CCR7, that made up naive CD8 cells, with terminally differentiated effector memory CD45RA+ cells excluded.

The receptor was isolated from a man between 18 and 35 years old in good health. Some clones in this sample may be carry-over from other donors' samples. The sequenced sample consisted of naive CD8+ T cells from PBMCs. The J gene is TRBJ2-1, the V gene TRBV2; no clear D. CDR3 region: CASSEALYLTYNEQFF. CDR3 nucleotides: TGTGCCAGCAGTGAAGCATTATATTTAACCTACAATGAGCAGTTCTTC.